What follows is one T cell receptor beta chain and its context. The antigen remains unidentified. This entry comes from a study of CD39 and CD103 CD8 tumor-infiltrating T cells. Findings and limits, study-wide: Unlike DN TIL clonotypes, DP TIL clonotypes seldom appeared in blood. Top 30 DP CD8 TIL clonotypes covered roughly 50-90% of repertoire.

V gave up 3 bases and J gave up 7 bases, with 10 bases separating them. This CDR3 has 13 amino acids. In germline, CDR1 is SGHTA, CDR2 FQGNSA. CCR7 was ignored; memory CD8 cells were sorted as CD8+CD4-CD45RA-. Genomic DNA came from around 10,000 to 100,000 sorted cells per subset. Some clones are missing from TCRdb's copy, which holds only in-frame ones; the method was immunoSEQ multiplex PCR. The table includes some 7,000 clones, around 66% detected once. The sample comprised CD8+ T cells sorted from blood. The subset here: total memory CD8 T cells (CD45RA-CCR7+/-) from blood or uninvolved lymph node. This chain joins TRBV7-2 and TRBJ2-4; D uncertain. This sequence originates from a human donor with head and neck squamous cell carcinoma. The CDR3 reads CASSLPKANIQYF. Written as DNA, the CDR3 is TGTGCCAGCAGCTTGCCCAAGGCGAACATTCAGTACTTC.